This T cell receptor (beta chain) was sequenced during a study of blood T cell repertoires in COVID-19. Study-level background: Samples representing acute and convalescent COVID-19 were sourced from the United States, Italy and Spain. Sources were T cells, B-cell-depleted T cells, or PBMCs; the material itself was cDNA or gDNA.

This clone was detected only a few times. The trim removed 1 base at V and 5 bases at J, leaving 10 bases unmatched. This CDR3 is built from 17 residues. Germline values: CDR1 SEHNR, CDR2 FQNEAQ (reference sequence). Per the original methods: Amplification of reference gene primers provided the estimated nucleated cell counts. Assay: immunoSEQ multiplex PCR; the TCRdb copy retains only in-frame clones and omits some. From that table come the V and J calls and clone size; the DNA was used to work out D and trimming. Among 85,000 to 110,000 clones listed, approximately 84% were seen once. This TCR came from a human donor in a cohort sampled during active COVID-19. The rearrangement uses TRBV7-9 and TRBJ2-3; TRBD2 matches at 9 bases. The sample taken for sequencing was peripheral blood. CDR3 coding DNA: TGTGCCAGCAGCTTAGTAGGTAGCGGGAGCGGATTAGATACGCAGTATTTT. It codes for CASSLVGSGSGLDTQYF.